This record concerns one TCR beta chain sequence. The germline CDR1 and CDR2 sequences are LNHDA and SQIVND (reference sequence). There are 14 residues in the CDR3. Trimming took 3 bases from V and 3 from J; bases not matched to a gene: 5. The protocol was immunoSEQ multiplex PCR, while the TCRdb copy is restricted to in-frame clones and leaves out a portion. The repertoire holds just over 200,000 clones, with 65% to 90% as singletons. This sample was taken from a study of blood T cell repertoires in COVID-19. This clonotype originated in a man older than 75 with acute or convalescent COVID-19. This chain joins TRBV19 and TRBJ2-7; 7 bases are shared with TRBD2. The material sequenced was peripheral blood. CDR3 sequence (DNA): TGTGCCAGTAGTATCCCCGGGGGGATCTACGAGCAGTACTTC. This gives the protein CASSIPGGIYEQYF.